This passage covers 30 T cell receptor beta chains from one sample sequenced in a study of blood T cells in healthy people across ages (dated by TCRdb to about 2015). Libraries were constructed by 5' RACE. This sample was sequenced with an Illumina HiSeq 2500. A second PCR of roughly 7 to 12 cycles was run with a J-beta primer mix and a sample-barcoded 5' primer. The raw public data were reprocessed by TCRdb itself: fastp quality trimming at Q25, MiXCR clonotype calling, in-frame beta chains only. Duplicate CDR3 protein sequences are folded into a single record with the most common DNA and genes. This sample comprises hundreds of thousands of distinct CDR3 sequences, around 50% of them detected only once. The top ten clones comprise over 15% of the sample. Sequencing was done on a sample of blood. The receptors originated from a man of 80 years or more in good health.

This clonotype was seen ten or more times. This chain connects TRBV5-1 to TRBJ2-1, with TRBD2 matching 9 bases. The CDR3 spans 16 residues. Per germline, CDR1 SGHRS and CDR2 YFSETQ. V was pared by 5 bases and J by 8 bases, with 14 bases of the junction left unmatched. CDR3 sequence: CASRGLAGSVADEQFF. CDR3 nucleotide sequence: TGCGCCAGCAGAGGTCTAGCGGGATCAGTTGCCGATGAGCAGTTCTTC.

The chain is built from TRBV6-5 and TRBJ2-1; possibly TRBD2 for D (6 bases). The CDR3 runs to 12 residues. Trimming left V 10 bases short and J 15 bases short, with 22 bases between. Germline-derived CDR1 and CDR2 are MNHEY and SVGAGI. This chain's CDR3 is CAKRGGATLRFF. The CDR3 DNA reads as TGTGCCAAACGTGGAGGGGCAACATTGCGGTTCTTC.

This rearrangement joins TRBV20-1 to TRBJ2-1; TRBD2 matches 9 bases. CDR3 length: 16 residues. J gave up 0 bases and V 4 bases, and 7 bases lay outside the gene matches. CDR1 is DFQATT, CDR2 SNEGSKA, per germline (reference sequence). The DNA of the CDR3 is TGCAGTGCTACCGGGACTAGCCCGCGCTCCTACAATGAGCAGTTCTTC. This codes for CSATGTSPRSYNEQFF.

On this clonotype: A read error may produce the germline difference seen at one junction end. The chain recombines TRBV7-9 with TRBJ2-5, with 10 nucleotides matching TRBD2. This CDR3 contains 14 residues. Looked up from germline, CDR1 is SEHNR and CDR2 is FQNEAQ (reference sequence). The CDR3 spells CVSSRGTSEETQYF. The CDR3 DNA follows: TGTGTCAGCAGCCGAGGGACTAGCGAAGAGACCCAGTACTTC.

The V call is TRBV15, the J call TRBJ2-1; tentatively, D is TRBD1 or TRBD2 (6 bases each). V dropped 7 bases and J dropped 10 bases, with 14 bases sitting between them. CDR1 and CDR2 (germline): LNHNV, YYDKDF (reference sequence). The CDR3 runs to 12 residues. CDR3 in amino acids: CATNEGGQEQFF. The CDR3 region has the DNA TGTGCCACCAACGAGGGGGGCCAAGAGCAGTTCTTC.

This clonotype was detected only a few times. V is TRBV7-9 and J is TRBJ2-1; no clear D. With 2 bases removed from V and 8 bases from J, the gap between germline ends came to 16 bases. The germline gives CDR1 SEHNR, CDR2 FQNEAQ (reference sequence). The CDR3 runs 15 residues. The CDR3 protein is CASSLFRTSGDEQFF. Here the CDR3 DNA reads TGTGCCAGCAGCTTATTCCGAACAAGTGGCGATGAGCAGTTCTTC. Filled out from reference TRBV7-9 and TRBJ2-1, the complete variable domain reads DTGVSQNPRHKITKRGQNVTFRCDPISEHNRLYWYRQTLGQGPEFLTYFQNEAQLEKSRLLSDRFSAERPKGSFSTLEIQRTEQGDSAMYLCASSLFRTSGDEQFFGPGTRLTVL.

The gene calls are TRBV27 and TRBJ1-2; a weak D match, TRBD1 (6 bases). The length of the CDR3 is 16 residues. Deletions cut 5 bases from V and 1 base from J, with 17 bases between. Germline loops: CDR1 MNHEY, CDR2 SMNVEV (reference sequence). The CDR3 nucleotides are TGTGCCAGCAGTCCAACTTTGGGGGGGCTTAACTATGGCTACACCTTC. Protein product: CASSPTLGGLNYGYTF.

The rearrangement uses TRBV11-2 and TRBJ2-1, with TRBD2 matching 11 bases. The V and J ends lost 5 bases and 4 bases, in that order; junction bases with no gene match: 10. CDR1 and CDR2 from the germline V gene are SGHAT and FQNNGV. The CDR3 spans 17 residues. The CDR3 nucleotides read TGTGCCAGCAGCCAATCCATAGCGGGGGGGCCTTACAATGAGCAGTTCTTC. It specifies CASSQSIAGGPYNEQFF.

Regarding this clonotype: A much larger clone lies one base from this, so it may be a read error. V and J are TRBV3-1 and TRBJ2-1; TRBD2 aligns across 7 bases. The germline V gene has CDR1 LGHDT and CDR2 YNNKEL (reference sequence). The CDR3 loop spans 17 amino acids. For the CDR3, the DNA is TGTGCCAGCGGCCAAGAAGGAGGCGGGAGTTCCTACAATGAGCAGTTCTTC. Protein product: CASGQEGGGSSYNEQFF.

The CDR3 nucleotides are TGTGCCAGCAGATCTAGCGGGTCTACCGCCAATGAGCAGTTCTTC. This sequence encodes CASRSSGSTANEQFF. The chain combines TRBV4-2 with TRBJ2-1; 8 bases are shared with TRBD2. CDR3 length equals 15 residues. J gave up 6 bases and V 6 bases, and 10 bases lay outside the gene matches. CDR1 is LGHNA, CDR2 YNFKEQ, per germline.

V is TRBV7-9 and J is TRBJ2-7; 8 bases fit TRBD1. V shed 7 bases and J 1 base; nucleotides not matched to a gene: 6. The CDR3 is made up of 14 amino acids. The germline V gene encodes CDR1 SEHNR and CDR2 FQNEAQ (reference sequence). The CDR3 DNA reads as TGTGCCAGCAACCGACAGGGGATGTCCTACGAGCAGTACTTC. Translation gives CASNRQGMSYEQYF.

The J gene is TRBJ2-5, the V gene TRBV20-1; TRBD1 matches at 9 bases. This CDR3 contains 14 residues. The V and J ends lost 1 base and 5 bases, in that order; junction bases with no gene match: 5. Per the germline V gene, CDR1 is DFQATT and CDR2 is SNEGSKA (reference sequence). The CDR3 DNA sequence: TGCAGTGCTAGAGGGGACAGGGTAACCGAGACCCAGTACTTC. This codes for CSARGDRVTETQYF.

V and J are TRBV12-3 or TRBV12-4 and TRBJ2-7; D perhaps matches TRBD1 (6 bases). V was trimmed by 2 bases and J by 3 bases, leaving 14 bases between them. The CDR3 runs to 15 residues. CDR3 protein: CASSLTYSGDYEQYF. In nucleotides, the CDR3 is TGTGCCAGCAGTTTAACTTATTCAGGGGACTACGAGCAGTACTTC.

This clonotype was seen more than once but under ten times. The chain's CDR3 is CSVEEAVRTDTQYF. CDR3 coding DNA: TGCAGCGTTGAAGAAGCGGTTCGTACAGATACGCAGTATTTT. The chain links TRBV29-1 to TRBJ2-3, with D perhaps TRBD2 (5 bases). Trimming shortened V by 0 bases and J by 3 bases, and 10 bases separated the two germline ends. Germline CDR1 reads SQVTM; CDR2 reads ANQGSEA. This CDR3 has 14 residues.

This clonotype has a count of ten or more. This chain connects TRBV29-1 to TRBJ2-7, with D tentatively TRBD1 (6 bases). Between the trimmed V and J ends, which lost 1 base and 5 bases, there was a span of 15 bases. The V gene's germline CDR1 is SQVTM and CDR2 ANQGSEA. The CDR3 runs to 14 residues. CDR3 coding DNA: TGCAGCGTTGAAGTAAGGGCAGGGGTCGACGAGCAGTACTTC. This codes for CSVEVRAGVDEQYF.

Note on this clonotype: Since a much larger clone is just one base distant, this may be a read error. The chain uses TRBV12-3 or TRBV12-4 and TRBJ2-1; the D gene is possibly TRBD1 (6 bases). The CDR3 is 13 amino acids. For the CDR3, the DNA is TGTGGCAGCAGCCCAGGACAGTACAATGAGCAGTTCTTC. Encoded protein: CGSSPGQYNEQFF.

This sequence joins TRBV9 and TRBJ2-7, with D hard to call. Trimming stripped 3 bases from V and 7 bases from J, with 11 bases between. The CDR3 extends over 12 amino acids. Per the germline V gene, CDR1 is SGDLS and CDR2 is YYNGEE. The CDR3 reads CASSGAKVEQYF. The CDR3 DNA sequence: TGTGCCAGCAGCGGTGCTAAGGTTGAGCAGTACTTC.

J is TRBJ2-7 and V is TRBV27; D uncertain. The CDR3 covers 13 residues. In germline, CDR1 is MNHEY, CDR2 SMNVEV (reference sequence). V gave up 4 bases and J gave up 2 bases, with 9 bases separating them. This CDR3 reads CASSSSQAYEQYF. CDR3 bases: TGTGCCAGCAGTTCCAGCCAAGCCTACGAGCAGTACTTC.

This chain joins TRBV27 and TRBJ1-2; D might be TRBD1 (6 bases). V was pared by 8 bases and J by 6 bases, with 10 bases between. The CDR3 loop spans 11 amino acids. Looked up from germline, CDR1 is MNHEY and CDR2 is SMNVEV (reference sequence). The CDR3 spells CASGGGHGYTF. Here the CDR3 DNA reads TGTGCCAGCGGCGGGGGGCATGGCTACACCTTC.

The chain joins TRBV6-5 to TRBJ2-2, with 13 bases fitting TRBD2. The V segment lost 0 bases and the J segment 0 bases; nucleotides outside the gene matches: 4. The CDR3 consists of 19 residues. Germline CDR1 and CDR2: MNHEY and SVGAGI. The CDR3 spells CASSYSGLAGDPNTGELFF. CDR3 sequence (DNA): TGTGCCAGCAGTTACTCAGGACTAGCGGGAGACCCGAACACCGGGGAGCTGTTTTTT.

The chain uses TRBV28 and TRBJ2-5, with 10 bases fitting TRBD2. Germline CDR1 reads MDHEN; CDR2 reads SYDVKM. With V trimmed by 4 bases and J by 13 bases, 3 bases remained unmatched. The CDR3 has 11 residues. The CDR3: CASSSSGRVYF. CDR3 bases: TGTGCCAGCAGTTCTAGCGGGAGAGTGTACTTC.

In its sample, this clonotype was seen a few times. The rearrangement uses TRBV14 and TRBJ2-3; 8 bases align to TRBD1. The V segment lost 0 bases and the J segment 4 bases; nucleotides outside the gene matches: 6. Germline V lookup: CDR1 SGHDN, CDR2 FVKESK. The CDR3 spans 16 residues. In DNA form, the CDR3 reads TGTGCCAGCAGCCAAGATCGGGCAGGGGGCGCAGATACGCAGTATTTT. Residues: CASSQDRAGGADTQYF.

Comment on this clonotype: A much larger clonotype is one base distant, so this may be a read error. The J gene is TRBJ2-4, the V gene TRBV20-1; perhaps TRBD2 as D (5 bases). From germline, CDR1 is DFQATT and CDR2 SNEGSKA (reference sequence). CDR3 length: 13 residues. Trimming removed 6 bases at V and 4 bases at J, with 13 bases between. Here the CDR3 DNA reads TGCAGTGCAAAGGACTGCTCTAAAAACATTCAGTACTTC. It is translated as CSAKDCSKNIQYF.

Only a few counts were recorded for this clonotype. In nucleotides, the CDR3 is TGTGCCAGCAGTGAGGACAGGGTGGTTACAGATACGCAGTATTTT. Protein: CASSEDRVVTDTQYF. The chain links TRBV6-2 or TRBV6-3 to TRBJ2-3, with TRBD1 matching 8 bases. The CDR3 runs to 15 residues. CDR1 is MNHEY and CDR2 is SVGEGT in the germline V gene. V shed 5 bases, J shed 3 bases, and the junction held 7 bases outside the gene matches.

This clonotype was counted between two and nine times. J is TRBJ2-5 and V is TRBV9; weak D call: TRBD2 (6 bases). Germline CDR1 and CDR2: SGDLS and YYNGEE. V was pared by 4 bases and J by 2 bases, with 21 bases between. The CDR3 is 17 amino acids. The CDR3 region has the DNA TGTGCCAGCAGCCCAGAGAGGGTGTCCCGGGGGCAAGAGACCCAGTACTTC. Protein sequence: CASSPERVSRGQETQYF.

V gene TRBV5-1 combines with J gene TRBJ2-5, with D uncertain. The CDR3 runs 14 residues. The germline V gene has CDR1 SGHRS and CDR2 YFSETQ. V lost 0 bases, J lost 1 base, and 7 bases lay in between. CDR3 bases: TGCGCCAGCAGCTTGGCGTGGGCCCAAGAGACCCAGTACTTC. Protein: CASSLAWAQETQYF. The full variable domain, completed using reference TRBV5-1 and TRBJ2-5, is KAGVTQTPRYLIKTRGQQVTLSCSPISGHRSVSWYQQTPGQGLQFLFEYFSETQRNKGNFPGRFSGRQFSNSRSEMNVSTLELGDSALYLCASSLAWAQETQYFGPGTRLLVL.

This chain connects TRBV2 to TRBJ2-5; 7 nucleotides line up with TRBD2. Germline assignment: CDR1 SNHLY and CDR2 FYNNEI. CDR3 size: 12 residues. With V trimmed by 11 bases and J by 5 bases, 8 bases remained unmatched. The CDR3 DNA sequence: TGTGCCGGGAGGGCGGACGAGGAGACCCAGTACTTC. The encoded protein is CAGRADEETQYF.

The V call is TRBV3-1, the J call TRBJ2-5; 13 bases match TRBD2. In germline, CDR1 is LGHDT, CDR2 YNNKEL (reference sequence). This CDR3 has 17 amino acids. V lost 3 bases to trimming and J lost 5 bases; unmatched junction nucleotides: 9. In DNA, the CDR3 is TGTGCCAGCAGCCAGACTGGACTAGCGGGAGTGGTGGAGACCCAGTACTTC. It yields the protein CASSQTGLAGVVETQYF.

V and J are TRBV6-2 or TRBV6-3 and TRBJ1-1; TRBD1 matches 9 bases. J lost 4 bases, V lost 6 bases, and 9 bases had no gene match. The length of the CDR3 is 15 residues. Looked up from germline, CDR1 is MNHEY and CDR2 is SVGEGT. For the CDR3, the DNA is TGTGCCAGCAGCGGACTTACAGGGGGCGGCACTGAAGCTTTCTTT. Encoded protein: CASSGLTGGGTEAFF.

This chain joins TRBV28 and TRBJ1-2, with a possible D match to TRBD1 (6 bases). The V end was cut by 6 bases, the J end by 4 bases, with 21 bases between. Germline V gene data show CDR1 as MDHEN and CDR2 as SYDVKM. The CDR3 spans 16 residues. As DNA, the CDR3 is TGTGCCAGCAGACCCGCTGGAGGGGGGCAAGGCTATGGCTACACCTTC. As protein: CASRPAGGGQGYGYTF.